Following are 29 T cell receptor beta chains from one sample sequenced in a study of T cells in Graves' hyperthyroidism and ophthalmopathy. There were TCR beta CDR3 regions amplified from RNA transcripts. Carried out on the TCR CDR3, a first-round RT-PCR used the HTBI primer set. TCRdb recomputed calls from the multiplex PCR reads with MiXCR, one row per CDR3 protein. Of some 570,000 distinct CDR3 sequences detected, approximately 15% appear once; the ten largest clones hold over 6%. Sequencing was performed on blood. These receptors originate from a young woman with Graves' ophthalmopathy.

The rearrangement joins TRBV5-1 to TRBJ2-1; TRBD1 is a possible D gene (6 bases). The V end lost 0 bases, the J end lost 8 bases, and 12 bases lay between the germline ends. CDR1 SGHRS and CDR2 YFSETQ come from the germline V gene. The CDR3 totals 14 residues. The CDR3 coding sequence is TGCGCCAGCAGCTTGGACTGGAAGGGGGATGAGCAGTTCTTC. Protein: CASSLDWKGDEQFF. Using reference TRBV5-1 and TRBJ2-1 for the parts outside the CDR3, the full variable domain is KAGVTQTPRYLIKTRGQQVTLSCSPISGHRSVSWYQQTPGQGLQFLFEYFSETQRNKGNFPGRFSGRQFSNSRSEMNVSTLELGDSALYLCASSLDWKGDEQFFGPGTRLTVL.

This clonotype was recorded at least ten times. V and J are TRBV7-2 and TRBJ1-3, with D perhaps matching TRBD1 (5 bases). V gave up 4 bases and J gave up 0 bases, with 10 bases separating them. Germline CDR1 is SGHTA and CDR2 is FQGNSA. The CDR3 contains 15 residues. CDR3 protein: CASSSQGYSGNTIYF. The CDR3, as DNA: TGTGCCAGCAGCTCTCAGGGTTACTCTGGAAACACCATATATTTT.

In nucleotides, the CDR3 is TGTGCCAGCAGCGTAGCTCCCGGAAAGGAGACCGGGGAGCTGTTTTTT. It encodes CASSVAPGKETGELFF. V usage is TRBV9 and J usage is TRBJ2-2; unclear D gene. Trimming took 0 bases from V and 5 from J, leaving 14 bases between them. The CDR3 spans 16 residues. CDR1 SGDLS and CDR2 YYNGEE come from the germline V gene.

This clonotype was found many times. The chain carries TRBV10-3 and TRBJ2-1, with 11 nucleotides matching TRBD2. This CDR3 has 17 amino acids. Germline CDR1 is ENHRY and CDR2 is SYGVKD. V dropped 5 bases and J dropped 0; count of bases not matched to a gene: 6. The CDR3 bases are TGTGCCATCAGTCTTAGCGGGAGGGAGAGCTCCTACAATGAGCAGTTCTTC. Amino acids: CAISLSGRESSYNEQFF.

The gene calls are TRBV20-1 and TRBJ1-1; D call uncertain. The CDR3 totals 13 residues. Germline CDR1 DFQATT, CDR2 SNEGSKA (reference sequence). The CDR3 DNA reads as TGCAGCGCCCCAGTGGTGACGAACACTGAAGCTTTCTTT. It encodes CSAPVVTNTEAFF.

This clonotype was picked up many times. Written as DNA, the CDR3 is TGTGCCAGCAGCCAAACACCGGGACTAGCGGGAGGCGGGGGCTCCTACAATGAGCAGTTCTTC. Translation gives CASSQTPGLAGGGGSYNEQFF. The chain couples TRBV7-9 to TRBJ2-1, with TRBD2 matching over 15 bases. The junction had 14 bases not matched to a gene; V was cut back by 5 bases and J by 0 bases. CDR1 and CDR2 from the germline V gene are SEHNR and FQNEAQ (reference sequence). The CDR3 extends over 21 amino acids.

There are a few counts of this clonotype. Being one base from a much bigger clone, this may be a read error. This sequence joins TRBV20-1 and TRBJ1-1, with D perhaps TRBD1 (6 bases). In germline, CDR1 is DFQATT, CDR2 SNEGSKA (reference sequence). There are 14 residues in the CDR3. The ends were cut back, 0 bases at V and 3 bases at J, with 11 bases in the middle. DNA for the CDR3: TGCAGTGCTAGAGATCCAGGGGTGGACACTGAAGCTTTCTTT. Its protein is CSARDPGVDTEAFF.

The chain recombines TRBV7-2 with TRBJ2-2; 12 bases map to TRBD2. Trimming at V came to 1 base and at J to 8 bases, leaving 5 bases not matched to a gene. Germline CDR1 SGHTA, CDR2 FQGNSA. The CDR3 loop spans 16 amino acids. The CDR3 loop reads CASSLDWTSGAGELFF. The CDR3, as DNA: TGTGCCAGCAGCTTAGACTGGACTAGCGGGGCTGGGGAGCTGTTTTTT.

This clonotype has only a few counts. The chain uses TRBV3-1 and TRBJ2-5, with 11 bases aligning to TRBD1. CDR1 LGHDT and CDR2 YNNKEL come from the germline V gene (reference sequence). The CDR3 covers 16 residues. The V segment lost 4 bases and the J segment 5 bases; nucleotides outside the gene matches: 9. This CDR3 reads CASSRSAGTGGETQYF. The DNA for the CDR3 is TGTGCCAGCAGCCGTTCAGCCGGGACAGGGGGGGAGACCCAGTACTTC.

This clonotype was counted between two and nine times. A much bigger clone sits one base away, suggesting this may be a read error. The CDR3 DNA reads as TGTGCCAGCAGCCAAGGCAGGGGTTCCCACAATGAGCAGTTCTTC. It yields the protein CASSQGRGSHNEQFF. The chain employs TRBV14 and TRBJ2-1; D is possibly TRBD1 (6 bases). Germline values: CDR1 SGHDN, CDR2 FVKESK. The CDR3 loop spans 15 amino acids. V shed 1 base and J shed 5 bases, with 12 bases lying between them.

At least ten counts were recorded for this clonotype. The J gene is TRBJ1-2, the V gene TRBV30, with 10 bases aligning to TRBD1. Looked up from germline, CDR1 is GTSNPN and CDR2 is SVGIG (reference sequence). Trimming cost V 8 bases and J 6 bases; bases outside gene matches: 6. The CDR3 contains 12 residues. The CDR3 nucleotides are TGTGCCCGACAAGGGACAGGGGATGGCTACACCTTC. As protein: CARQGTGDGYTF.

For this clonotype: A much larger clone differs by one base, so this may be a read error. The CDR3 bases are TGTGCTAGTGGTTTCCGCCTCTGGGACAGTGGGGGACCTTACGAAGCTTTCTTT. This translates into CASGFRLWDSGGPYEAFF. This sequence joins TRBV12-5 and TRBJ1-1, with 7 bases aligning to TRBD1. CDR3 size: 18 residues. Looked up from germline, CDR1 is LGHNT and CDR2 is FRNRAP. The V segment lost 3 bases and the J segment 8 bases; nucleotides outside the gene matches: 21. Variable domain in full (rest from reference TRBV12-5 and TRBJ1-1): DARVTQTPRHKVTEMGQEVTMRCQPILGHNTVFWYRQTMMQGLELLAYFRNRAPLDDSGMPKDRFSAEMPDATLATLKIQPSEPRDSAVYFCASGFRLWDSGGPYEAFFGQGTRLTVV.

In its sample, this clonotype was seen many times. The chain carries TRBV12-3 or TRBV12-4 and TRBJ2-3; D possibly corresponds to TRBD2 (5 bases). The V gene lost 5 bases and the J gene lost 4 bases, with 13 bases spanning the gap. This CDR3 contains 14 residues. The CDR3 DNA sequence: TGTGCCAGCAGTGCGGACTTACGGCCAGATACGCAGTATTTT. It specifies CASSADLRPDTQYF.

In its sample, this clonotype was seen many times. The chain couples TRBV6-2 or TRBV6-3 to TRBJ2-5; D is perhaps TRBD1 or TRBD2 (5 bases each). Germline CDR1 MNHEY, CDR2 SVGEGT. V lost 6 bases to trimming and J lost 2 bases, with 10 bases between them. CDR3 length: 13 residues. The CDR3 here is CASSRGAQETQYF. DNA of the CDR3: TGTGCCAGCAGCCGAGGGGCTCAAGAGACCCAGTACTTC.

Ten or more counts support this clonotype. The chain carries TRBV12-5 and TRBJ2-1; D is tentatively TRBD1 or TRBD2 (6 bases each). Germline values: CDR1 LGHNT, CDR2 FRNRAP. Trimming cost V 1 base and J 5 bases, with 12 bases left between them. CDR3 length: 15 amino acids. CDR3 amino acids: CASGLGWGADNEQFF. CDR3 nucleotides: TGTGCTAGTGGTTTGGGGTGGGGGGCGGACAATGAGCAGTTCTTC.

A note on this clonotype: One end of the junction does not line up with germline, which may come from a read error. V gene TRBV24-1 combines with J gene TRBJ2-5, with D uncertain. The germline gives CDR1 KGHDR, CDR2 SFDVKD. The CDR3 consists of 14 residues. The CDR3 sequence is CAASDPDLQETQYF. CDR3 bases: TGTGCCGCCAGTGACCCCGACTTACAAGAGACCCAGTACTTC.

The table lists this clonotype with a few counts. The CDR3 nucleotides read TGCGCCAGCAGCCCCCGGACTAGCGGGAAGGGTTACAATGAGCAGTTCTTC. The encoded protein is CASSPRTSGKGYNEQFF. The chain is built from TRBV4-1 and TRBJ2-1, with TRBD2 matching over 12 bases. Trimming took 4 bases from V and 4 from J; bases not matched to a gene: 8. The CDR3 runs to 17 residues. From germline, CDR1 is MGHRA and CDR2 YSYEKL.

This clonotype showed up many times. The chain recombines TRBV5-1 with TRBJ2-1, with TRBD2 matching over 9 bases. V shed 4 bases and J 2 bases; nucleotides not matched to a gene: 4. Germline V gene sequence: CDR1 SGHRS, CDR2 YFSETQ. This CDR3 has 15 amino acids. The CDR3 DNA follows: TGCGCCAGCAGCGAGCGGGGGGATCCCTACAATGAGCAGTTCTTC. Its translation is CASSERGDPYNEQFF.

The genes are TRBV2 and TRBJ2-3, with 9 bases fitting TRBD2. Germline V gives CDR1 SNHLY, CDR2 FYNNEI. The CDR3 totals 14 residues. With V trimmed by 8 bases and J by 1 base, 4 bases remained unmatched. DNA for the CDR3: TGTGCCAGCGCGTGGACTAGCGGCACAGATACGCAGTATTTT. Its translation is CASAWTSGTDTQYF.

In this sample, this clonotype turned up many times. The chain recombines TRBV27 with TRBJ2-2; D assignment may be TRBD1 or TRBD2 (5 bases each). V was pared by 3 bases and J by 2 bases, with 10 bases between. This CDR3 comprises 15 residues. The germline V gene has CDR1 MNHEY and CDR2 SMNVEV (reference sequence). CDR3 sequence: CASSFGTANTGELFF. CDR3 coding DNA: TGTGCCAGCAGTTTTGGGACCGCCAACACCGGGGAGCTGTTTTTT.

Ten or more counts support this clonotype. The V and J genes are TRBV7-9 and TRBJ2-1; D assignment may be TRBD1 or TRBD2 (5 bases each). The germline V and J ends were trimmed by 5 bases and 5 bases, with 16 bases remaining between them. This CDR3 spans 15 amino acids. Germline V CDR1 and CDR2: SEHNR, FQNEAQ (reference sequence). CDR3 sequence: CASSPGPAANNEQFF. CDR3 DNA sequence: TGTGCCAGCAGCCCGGGACCGGCCGCCAACAATGAGCAGTTCTTC.

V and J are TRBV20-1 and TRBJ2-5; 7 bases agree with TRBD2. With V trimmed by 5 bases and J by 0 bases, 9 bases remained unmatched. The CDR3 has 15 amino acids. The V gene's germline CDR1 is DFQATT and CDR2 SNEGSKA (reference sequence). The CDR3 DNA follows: TGCAGTGCTGGCGGCGTTCGGGGGGACCAAGAGACCCAGTACTTC. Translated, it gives CSAGGVRGDQETQYF.

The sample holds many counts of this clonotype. Here the CDR3 reads CASSPDRGNQPQHF. The CDR3 DNA sequence: TGTGCCAGCAGTCCGGACAGGGGCAATCAGCCCCAGCATTTT. V gene TRBV18 combines with J gene TRBJ1-5, with 8 bases identical to TRBD1. Germline loops: CDR1 KGHSH, CDR2 LQKENI. The V and J ends lost 8 bases and 2 bases, in that order; junction bases with no gene match: 5. This CDR3 is 14 amino acids long.

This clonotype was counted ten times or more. The CDR3 protein is CASSRGQGAGDAFF. The CDR3 DNA follows: TGTGCCAGCAGTCGGGGACAGGGGGCAGGTGACGCTTTCTTT. The chain couples TRBV12-3 or TRBV12-4 to TRBJ1-1, with 12 bases identical to TRBD1. Germline trimming cut 5 bases from V and 11 bases from J; bases unmatched to any gene: 9. The length of the CDR3 is 14 residues.

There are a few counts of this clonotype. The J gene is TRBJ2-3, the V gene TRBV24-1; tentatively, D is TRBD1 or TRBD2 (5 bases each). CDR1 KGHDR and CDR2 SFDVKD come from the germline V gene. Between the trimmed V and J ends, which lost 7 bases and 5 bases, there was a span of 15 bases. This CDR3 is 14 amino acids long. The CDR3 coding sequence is TGTGCCACCAGGGCCCGCGAGGGGAAAGATACGCAGTATTTT. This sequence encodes CATRAREGKDTQYF.

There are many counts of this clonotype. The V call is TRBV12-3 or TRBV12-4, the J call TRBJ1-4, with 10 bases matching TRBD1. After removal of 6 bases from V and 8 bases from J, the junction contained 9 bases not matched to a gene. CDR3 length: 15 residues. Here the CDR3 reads CASSQTGGGWEKLFF. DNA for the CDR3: TGTGCCAGCAGCCAGACAGGGGGCGGATGGGAAAAACTGTTTTTT.

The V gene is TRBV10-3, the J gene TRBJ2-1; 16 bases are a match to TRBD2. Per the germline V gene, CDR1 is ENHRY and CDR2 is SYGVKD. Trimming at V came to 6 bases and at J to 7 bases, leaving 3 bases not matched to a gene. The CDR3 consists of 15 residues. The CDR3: CAIRGTSGRGNEQFF. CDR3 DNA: TGTGCCATCAGGGGGACTAGCGGGAGGGGGAATGAGCAGTTCTTC.

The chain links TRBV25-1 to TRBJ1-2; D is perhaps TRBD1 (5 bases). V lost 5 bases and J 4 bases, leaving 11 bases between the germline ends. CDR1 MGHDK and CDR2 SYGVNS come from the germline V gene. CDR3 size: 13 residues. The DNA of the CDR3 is TGTGCCAGCAGTCCCGGGGCTGGCTATGGCTACACCTTC. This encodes CASSPGAGYGYTF.

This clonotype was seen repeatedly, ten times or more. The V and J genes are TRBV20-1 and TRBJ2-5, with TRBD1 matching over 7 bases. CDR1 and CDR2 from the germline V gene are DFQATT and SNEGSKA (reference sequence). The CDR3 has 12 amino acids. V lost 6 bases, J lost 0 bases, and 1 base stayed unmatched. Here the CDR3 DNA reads TGCAGTGCAGGGGGCCACCAAGAGACCCAGTACTTC. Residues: CSAGGHQETQYF.